These 4 T cell receptor beta chains were all obtained from the same sample, sequenced in a study of OX40 agonist ivuxolimab in advanced cancers. Clones were read by immunoSEQ multiplex PCR, and TCRdb kept only the in-frame ones, dropping some. Of approximately 81,000 clones in the sample, roughly nine tenths were seen once. Specimen: CD4+ or CD8+ T cells sorted from blood, collected in a trial of the OX40 agonist ivuxolimab. Receptors originate from an adult with an advanced solid tumor such as melanoma, head and neck, liver or kidney cancer.

This chain joins TRBV2 and TRBJ2-4; no reliable D call. With 0 bases removed from V and 9 bases from J, the gap between germline ends came to 6 bases. CDR1 SNHLY and CDR2 FYNNEI come from the germline V gene. This CDR3 is built from 12 residues. The CDR3 sequence is CASSEALTIQYF. The CDR3 coding sequence is TGTGCCAGCAGTGAAGCCCTTACCATTCAGTACTTC.

The chain is built from TRBV7-4 and TRBJ1-1, with 9 bases identical to TRBD1. Trimming at V came to 6 bases and at J to 4 bases, leaving 9 bases not matched to a gene. Germline V gene lookup returns CDR1 SGHVT and CDR2 SQSDAQ. The CDR3 contains 15 residues. The CDR3 protein is CASRVSTGGGTEAFF. In DNA form, the CDR3 reads TGTGCCAGCAGGGTATCTACAGGGGGCGGCACTGAAGCTTTCTTT.

This clone was counted once. The chain joins TRBV14 to TRBJ2-5; D is possibly TRBD1 or TRBD2 (6 bases each). CDR1 is SGHDN, CDR2 FVKESK, per germline. Trimming cost V 0 bases and J 1 base, with 12 bases left between them. CDR3 size: 16 residues. For the CDR3, the DNA is TGTGCCAGCAGCCAAGATAGGGGGAGGACCCAAGAGACCCAGTACTTC. It is translated as CASSQDRGRTQETQYF.

Worth noting for this clone: Other DNA variants within this sample encode the same CDR3. V and J are TRBV10-3 and TRBJ2-3, with D possibly called TRBD1 or TRBD2 (6 bases each). V was trimmed by 4 bases and J by 2 bases, leaving 13 bases between them. From germline, CDR1 is ENHRY and CDR2 SYGVKD. The CDR3 spans 15 residues. CDR3 protein: CAISARGPPTDTQYF. The CDR3 region has the DNA TGTGCCATCAGTGCCCGGGGGCCCCCCACAGATACGCAGTATTTT.